This note documents a single T cell receptor beta chain sequence. This sample is drawn from a study of T cells in localized non-small cell lung cancer. Using immunoSEQ multiplex PCR, the repertoire was profiled, and TCRdb retains in-frame clones only, with some absent. The table shows roughly 40,000 clones, with about 83% occurring only once. The receptor was isolated from a man aged 35-69 years with stage II lung adenocarcinoma. Here the sequenced sample was PBMCs, taken before any cancer treatment.

In nucleotides, the CDR3 is TGCGCCAGCATTCTGACAGGGGGCGACTCCTACGAGCAGTACTTC. Its translation: CASILTGGDSYEQYF. The V call is TRBV10-1, the J call TRBJ2-7; 10 bases align to TRBD1. The CDR3 has 15 amino acids. Germline CDR1 WNHNN, CDR2 SYGVQD (reference sequence). V lost 7 bases and J lost 0; bases outside the gene matches: 6.